A single TCR beta chain is shown here with its context. This CDR3 has 13 amino acids. Trimming shortened V by 1 base and J by 4 bases, and 8 bases separated the two germline ends. Germline values: CDR1 SGHDT, CDR2 YYEEEE. Produced via immunoSEQ multiplex PCR; TCRdb's table is partial and in-frame only. The data hold about 98,000 clones, with 70% to 90% observed a single time. These data originate in a study of blood T cell repertoires in COVID-19. Study context: Acute and convalescent COVID-19 samples came from the United States, Italy and Spain. PBMCs, B-cell-depleted T cells, or T cells were the source of the cDNA or gDNA that made up the material.

The origin of this receptor is a man in his 60s with acute or convalescent COVID-19. Source material: peripheral blood. V gene TRBV5-6 combines with J gene TRBJ1-2; tentative D call: TRBD1 (5 bases). For the CDR3, the DNA is TGTGCCAGCAGCTTGCAGGGTGGCTATGGCTACACCTTC. Translating gives CASSLQGGYGYTF.